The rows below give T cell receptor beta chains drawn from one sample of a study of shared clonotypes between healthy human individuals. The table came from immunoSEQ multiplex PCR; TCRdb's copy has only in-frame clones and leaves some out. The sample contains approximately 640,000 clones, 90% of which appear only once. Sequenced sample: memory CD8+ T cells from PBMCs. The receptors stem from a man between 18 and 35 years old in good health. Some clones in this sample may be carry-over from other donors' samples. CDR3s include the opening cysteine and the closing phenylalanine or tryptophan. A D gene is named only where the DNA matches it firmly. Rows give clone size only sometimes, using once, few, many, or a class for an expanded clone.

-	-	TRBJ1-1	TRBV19	TGTGCCAGTAGTGCATCCCCCCGTACCATGAACACTGAAGCTTTCTTT	CASSASPRTMNTEAFF
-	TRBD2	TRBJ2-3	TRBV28	TGTGCCAGCTGGGGCCCTAGCGGGAGCACAGATACGCAGTATTTT	CASWGPSGSTDTQYF
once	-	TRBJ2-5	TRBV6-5	TGTGCCAGCAGTTACACAGATGCCCCACGAGAGACCCAGTACTTC	CASSYTDAPRETQYF
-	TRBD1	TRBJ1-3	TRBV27	TGTGCCAGCAGTCCGGACAGGGGGCAGGCTGGAAACACCATATATTTT	CASSPDRGQAGNTIYF
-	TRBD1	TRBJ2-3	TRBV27	TGTGCCAGCAGTCCCTCGACAGGGGAGGTCACAGATACGCAGTATTTT	CASSPSTGEVTDTQYF
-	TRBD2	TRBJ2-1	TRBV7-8	TGTGCCAGCAGCCTCCTCGAGCGGGAGACTGGCGATGAGCAGTTCTTC	CASSLLERETGDEQFF
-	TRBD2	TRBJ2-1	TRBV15	TGTGCCACCAGCAGATCCCGTACTAGCGGGAGTTACAATGAGCAGTTCTTC	CATSRSRTSGSYNEQFF
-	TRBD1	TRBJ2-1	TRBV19	TGTGCCAGTAGTTACGGACAGGGGACTTACAATGAGCAGTTCTTC	CASSYGQGTYNEQFF
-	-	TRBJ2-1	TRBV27	TGTTCCACCCAGACGGGAACCACGAGCTCCTACAATGAGCAGTTCTTC	CSTQTGTTSSYNEQFF
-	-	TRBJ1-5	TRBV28	TGTGCCACCACACCCGGGTACAGGGACTTCCATATGAGCAATCAGCCCCAGCATTTT	CATTPGYRDFHMSNQPQHF
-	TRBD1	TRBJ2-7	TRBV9	TGTGCCAGCAGCGCATGGACAGGGGGCGACGAGCAGTACTTC	CASSAWTGGDEQYF
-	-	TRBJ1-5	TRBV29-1	TGCAGCGTTGAAGATATGCGGACAATCCCCAATCAGCCCCAGCATTTT	CSVEDMRTIPNQPQHF
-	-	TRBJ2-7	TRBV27	TGTGCCAGCAGTACCTTAATTAGAGACGAGCAGTACTTC	CASSTLIRDEQYF
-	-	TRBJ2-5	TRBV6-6	TGTGCCAGCAGTTACTCGTTCGAACAGTCCCAAGAGACCCAGTACTTC	CASSYSFEQSQETQYF
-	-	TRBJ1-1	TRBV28	TGTGCCAGCAGATGGAGACCGACACCCTGGGACACTGAAGCTTTCTTT	CASRWRPTPWDTEAFF
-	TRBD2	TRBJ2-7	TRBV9	TGTGCCAGCAGCGTAGCTACCGGGGGGGACTACGAGCAGTACTTC	CASSVATGGDYEQYF
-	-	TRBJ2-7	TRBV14	TGTGCCAGCAGCCCCGGGACCTTCTCCTACGAGCAGTACTTC	CASSPGTFSYEQYF